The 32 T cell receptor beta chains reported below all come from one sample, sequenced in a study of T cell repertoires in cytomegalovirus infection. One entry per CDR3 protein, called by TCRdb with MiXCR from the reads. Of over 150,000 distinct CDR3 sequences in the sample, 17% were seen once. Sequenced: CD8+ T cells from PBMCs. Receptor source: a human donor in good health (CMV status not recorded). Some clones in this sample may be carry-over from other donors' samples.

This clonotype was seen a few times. CDR3 coding DNA: TGTGCCTGGGGTCCCGGGACAGGGACTGAGCAGTTCTTC. Translating gives CAWGPGTGTEQFF. The V gene is TRBV30, the J gene TRBJ2-1; 9 bases match TRBD1. Unmatched junction bases numbered 8, after V lost 5 bases and J lost 9 bases. In germline, CDR1 is GTSNPN, CDR2 SVGIG (reference sequence). There are 13 residues in the CDR3.

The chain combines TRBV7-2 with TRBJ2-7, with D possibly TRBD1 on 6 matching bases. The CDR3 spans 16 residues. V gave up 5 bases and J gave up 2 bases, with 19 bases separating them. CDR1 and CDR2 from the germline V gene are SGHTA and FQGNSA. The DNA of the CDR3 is TGTGCCAGCAGCCACGGCTTTGTGGGGGCGCCCTACGAGCAGTACTTC. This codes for CASSHGFVGAPYEQYF. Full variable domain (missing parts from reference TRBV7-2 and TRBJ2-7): GAGVSQSPSNKVTEKGKDVELRCDPISGHTALYWYRQSLGQGLEFLIYFQGNSAPDKSGLPSDRFSAERTGGSVSTLTIQRTQQEDSAVYLCASSHGFVGAPYEQYFGPGTRLTVT.

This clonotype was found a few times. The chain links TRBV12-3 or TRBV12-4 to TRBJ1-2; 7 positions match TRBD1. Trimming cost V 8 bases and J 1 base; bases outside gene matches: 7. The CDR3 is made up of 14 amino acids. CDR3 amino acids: CASGDSLINYGYTF. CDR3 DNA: TGTGCCAGCGGGGACAGTTTGATTAACTATGGCTACACCTTC.

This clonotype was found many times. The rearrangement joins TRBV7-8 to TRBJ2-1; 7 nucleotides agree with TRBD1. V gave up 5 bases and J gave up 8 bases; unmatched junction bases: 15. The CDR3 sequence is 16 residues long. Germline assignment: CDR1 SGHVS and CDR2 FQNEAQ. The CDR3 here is CASSETRETGEHEQFF. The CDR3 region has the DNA TGTGCCAGCAGCGAGACCCGGGAAACAGGGGAACATGAGCAGTTCTTC.

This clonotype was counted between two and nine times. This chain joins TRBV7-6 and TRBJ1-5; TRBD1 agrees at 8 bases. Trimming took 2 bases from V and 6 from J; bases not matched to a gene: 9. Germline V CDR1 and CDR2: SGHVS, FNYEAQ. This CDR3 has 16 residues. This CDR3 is CASSLTTGEVIQPQHF. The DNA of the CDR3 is TGTGCCAGCAGCTTAACGACAGGGGAGGTGATTCAGCCCCAGCATTTT.

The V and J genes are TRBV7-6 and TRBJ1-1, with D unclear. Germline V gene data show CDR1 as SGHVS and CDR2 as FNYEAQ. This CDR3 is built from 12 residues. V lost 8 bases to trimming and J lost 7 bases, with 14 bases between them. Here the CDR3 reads CASSSGWGEAFF. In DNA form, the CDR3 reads TGTGCCAGCTCCTCGGGGTGGGGTGAAGCTTTCTTT. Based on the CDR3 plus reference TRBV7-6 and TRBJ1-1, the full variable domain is GAGVSQSPRYKVTKRGQDVALRCDPISGHVSLYWYRQALGQGPEFLTYFNYEAQQDKSGLPNDRFSAERPEGSISTLTIQRTEQRDSAMYRCASSSGWGEAFFGQGTRLTVV.

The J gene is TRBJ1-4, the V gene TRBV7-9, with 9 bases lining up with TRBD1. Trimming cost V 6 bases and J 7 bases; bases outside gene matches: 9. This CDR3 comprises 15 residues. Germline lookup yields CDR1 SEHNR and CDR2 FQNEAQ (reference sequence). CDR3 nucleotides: TGTGCCAGCAGTGAGACAGGGGGAGAAGGTGAAAAACTGTTTTTT. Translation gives CASSETGGEGEKLFF.

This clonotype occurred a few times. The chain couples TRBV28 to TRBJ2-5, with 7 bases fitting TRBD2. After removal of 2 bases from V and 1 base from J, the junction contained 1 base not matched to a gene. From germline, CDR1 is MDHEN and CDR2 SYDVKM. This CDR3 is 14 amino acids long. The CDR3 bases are TGTGCCAGCAGTTTAACTAGCGTCCAAGAGACCCAGTACTTC. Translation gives CASSLTSVQETQYF.

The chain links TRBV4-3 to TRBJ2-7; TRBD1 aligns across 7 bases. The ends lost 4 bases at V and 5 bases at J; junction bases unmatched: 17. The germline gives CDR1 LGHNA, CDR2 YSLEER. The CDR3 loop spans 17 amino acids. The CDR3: CASSPSVVGQAIDEQYF. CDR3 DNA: TGCGCCAGCAGCCCGTCGGTTGTAGGACAGGCGATTGACGAGCAGTACTTC.

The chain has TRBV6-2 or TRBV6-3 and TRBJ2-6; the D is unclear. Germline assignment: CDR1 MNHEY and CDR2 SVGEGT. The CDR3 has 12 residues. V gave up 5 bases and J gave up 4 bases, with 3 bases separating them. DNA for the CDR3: TGTGCCAGCAGTAGGGGGGCCAACGTCCTGACTTTC. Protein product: CASSRGANVLTF.

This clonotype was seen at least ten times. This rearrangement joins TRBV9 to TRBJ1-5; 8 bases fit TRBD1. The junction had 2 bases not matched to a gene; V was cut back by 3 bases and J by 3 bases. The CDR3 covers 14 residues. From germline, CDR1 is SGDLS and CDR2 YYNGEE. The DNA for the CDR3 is TGTGCCAGCAGCGCGACAGGGGACAATCAGCCCCAGCATTTT. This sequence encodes CASSATGDNQPQHF.

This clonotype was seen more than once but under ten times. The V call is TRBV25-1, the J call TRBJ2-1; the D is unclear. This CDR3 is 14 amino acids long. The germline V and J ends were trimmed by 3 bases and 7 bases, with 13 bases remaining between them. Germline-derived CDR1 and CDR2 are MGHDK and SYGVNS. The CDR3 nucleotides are TGTGCCAGCAGTGAGCCCGGACGTATTAATGAGCAGTTCTTC. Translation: CASSEPGRINEQFF.

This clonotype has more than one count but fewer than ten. The CDR3 here is CATSSDGAGGNTEAFF. The CDR3 nucleotides read TGTGCCACCAGCAGTGATGGGGCCGGGGGGAACACTGAAGCTTTCTTT. The gene calls are TRBV15 and TRBJ1-1; TRBD1 is a possible D gene (5 bases). CDR1 and CDR2 from the germline V gene are LNHNV and YYDKDF (reference sequence). CDR3 length: 16 amino acids. Trimming pared 3 bases from V and 1 base from J, leaving 15 bases between.

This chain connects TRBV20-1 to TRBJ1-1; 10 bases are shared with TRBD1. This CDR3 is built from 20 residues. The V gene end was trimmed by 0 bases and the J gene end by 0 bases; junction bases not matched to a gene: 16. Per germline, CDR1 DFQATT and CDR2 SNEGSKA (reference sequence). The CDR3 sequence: CSARDPPPTGGGGMNTEAFF. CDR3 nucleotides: TGCAGTGCTAGAGATCCCCCTCCGACAGGGGGCGGAGGCATGAACACTGAAGCTTTCTTT.

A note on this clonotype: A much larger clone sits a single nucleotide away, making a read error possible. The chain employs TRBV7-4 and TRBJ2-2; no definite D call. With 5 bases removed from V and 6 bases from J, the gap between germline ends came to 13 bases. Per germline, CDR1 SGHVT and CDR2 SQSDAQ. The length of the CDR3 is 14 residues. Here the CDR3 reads CASSLDSDAGELFF. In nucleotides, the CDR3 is TGTGCCAGCAGCCTTGACTCCGACGCCGGGGAGCTGTTTTTT.

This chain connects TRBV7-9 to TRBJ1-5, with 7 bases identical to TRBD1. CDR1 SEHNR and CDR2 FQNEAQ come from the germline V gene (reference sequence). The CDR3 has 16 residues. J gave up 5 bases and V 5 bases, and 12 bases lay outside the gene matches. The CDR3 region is CASSPPGQSPDQPQHF. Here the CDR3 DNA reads TGTGCCAGCAGCCCCCCGGGACAGAGTCCCGATCAGCCCCAGCATTTT. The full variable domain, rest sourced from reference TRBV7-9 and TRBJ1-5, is DTGVSQNPRHKITKRGQNVTFRCDPISEHNRLYWYRQTLGQGPEFLTYFQNEAQLEKSRLLSDRFSAERPKGSFSTLEIQRTEQGDSAMYLCASSPPGQSPDQPQHFGDGTRLSIL.

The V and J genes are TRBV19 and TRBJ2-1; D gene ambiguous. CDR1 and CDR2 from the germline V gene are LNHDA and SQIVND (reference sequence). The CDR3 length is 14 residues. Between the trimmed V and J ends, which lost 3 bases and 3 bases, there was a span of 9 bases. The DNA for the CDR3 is TGTGCCAGTAGTATTGATTGGCTCTACAATGAGCAGTTCTTC. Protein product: CASSIDWLYNEQFF.

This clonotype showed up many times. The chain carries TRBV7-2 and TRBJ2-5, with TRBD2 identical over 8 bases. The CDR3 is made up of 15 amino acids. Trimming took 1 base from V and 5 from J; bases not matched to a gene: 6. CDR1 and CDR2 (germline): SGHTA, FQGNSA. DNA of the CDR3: TGTGCCAGCAGCTTAGGGACTAGCTTGCGGGAGACCCAGTACTTC. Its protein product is CASSLGTSLRETQYF.

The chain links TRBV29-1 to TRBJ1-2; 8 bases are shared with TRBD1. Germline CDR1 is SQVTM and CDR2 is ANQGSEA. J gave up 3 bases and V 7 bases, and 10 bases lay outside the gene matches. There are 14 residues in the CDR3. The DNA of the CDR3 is TGCAGCGCCGAGGAGGACAGGGCGGACTATGGCTACACCTTC. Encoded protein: CSAEEDRADYGYTF.

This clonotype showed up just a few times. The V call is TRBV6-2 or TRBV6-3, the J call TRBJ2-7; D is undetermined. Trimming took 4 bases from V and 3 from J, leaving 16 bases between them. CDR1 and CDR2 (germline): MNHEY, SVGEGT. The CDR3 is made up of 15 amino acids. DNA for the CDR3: TGTGCCAGCAGTTCCAAATTGGACGGCTTCTACGAGCAGTACTTC. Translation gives CASSSKLDGFYEQYF.

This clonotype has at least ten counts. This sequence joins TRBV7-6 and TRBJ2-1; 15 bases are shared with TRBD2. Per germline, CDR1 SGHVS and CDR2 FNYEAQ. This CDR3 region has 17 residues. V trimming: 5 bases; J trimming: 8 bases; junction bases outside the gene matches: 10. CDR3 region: CASSDWTSGGAWDEQFF. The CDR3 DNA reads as TGTGCCAGCAGCGATTGGACTAGCGGGGGGGCCTGGGATGAGCAGTTCTTC.

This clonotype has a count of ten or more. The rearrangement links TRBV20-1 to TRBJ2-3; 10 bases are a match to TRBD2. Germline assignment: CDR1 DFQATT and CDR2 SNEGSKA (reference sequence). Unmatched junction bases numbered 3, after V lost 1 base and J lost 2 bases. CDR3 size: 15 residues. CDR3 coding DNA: TGCAGTGCTAGAGGGACTAGCGGATTCACAGATACGCAGTATTTT. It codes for CSARGTSGFTDTQYF.

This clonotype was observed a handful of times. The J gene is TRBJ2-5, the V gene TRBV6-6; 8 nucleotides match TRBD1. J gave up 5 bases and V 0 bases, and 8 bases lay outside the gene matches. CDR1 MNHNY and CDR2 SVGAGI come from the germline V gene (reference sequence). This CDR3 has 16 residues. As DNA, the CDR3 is TGTGCCAGCAGTTACTCGATGAGCCAGGGGGCCGAGACCCAGTACTTC. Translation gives CASSYSMSQGAETQYF.

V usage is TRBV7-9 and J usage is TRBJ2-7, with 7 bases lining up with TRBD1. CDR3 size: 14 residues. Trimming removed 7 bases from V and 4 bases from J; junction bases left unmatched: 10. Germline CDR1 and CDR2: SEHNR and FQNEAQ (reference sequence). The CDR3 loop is CASTSGTALYEQYF. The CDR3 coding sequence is TGTGCCAGCACCTCCGGGACAGCTCTTTACGAGCAGTACTTC.

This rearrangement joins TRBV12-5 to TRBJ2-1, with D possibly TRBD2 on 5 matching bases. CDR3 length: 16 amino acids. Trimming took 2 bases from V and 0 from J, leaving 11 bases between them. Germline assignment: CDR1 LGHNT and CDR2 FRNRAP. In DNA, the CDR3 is TGTGCTAGTGGTTTGTGGACGGGGAGCTCCTACAATGAGCAGTTCTTC. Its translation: CASGLWTGSSYNEQFF.

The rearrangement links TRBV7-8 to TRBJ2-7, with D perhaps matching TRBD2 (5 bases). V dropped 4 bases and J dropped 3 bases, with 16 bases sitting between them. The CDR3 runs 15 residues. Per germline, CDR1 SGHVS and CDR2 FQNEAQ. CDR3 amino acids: CASSSRPGINYEQYF. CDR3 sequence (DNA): TGTGCCAGCAGCTCTCGGCCGGGGATAAACTACGAGCAGTACTTC.

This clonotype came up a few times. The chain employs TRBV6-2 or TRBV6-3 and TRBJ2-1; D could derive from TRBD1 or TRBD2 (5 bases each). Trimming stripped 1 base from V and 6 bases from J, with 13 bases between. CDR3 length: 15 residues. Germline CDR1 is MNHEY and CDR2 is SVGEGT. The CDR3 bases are TGTGCCAGCAGTTACTATTCCGGGACCCGCAATGAGCAGTTCTTC. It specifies CASSYYSGTRNEQFF.

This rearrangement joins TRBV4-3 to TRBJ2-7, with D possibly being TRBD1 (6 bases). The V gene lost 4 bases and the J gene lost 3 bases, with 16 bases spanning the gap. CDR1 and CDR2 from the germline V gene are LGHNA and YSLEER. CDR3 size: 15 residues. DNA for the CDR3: TGCGCCAGCAGCCCTGGGGGCTACGGGGACTACGAGCAGTACTTC. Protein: CASSPGGYGDYEQYF.

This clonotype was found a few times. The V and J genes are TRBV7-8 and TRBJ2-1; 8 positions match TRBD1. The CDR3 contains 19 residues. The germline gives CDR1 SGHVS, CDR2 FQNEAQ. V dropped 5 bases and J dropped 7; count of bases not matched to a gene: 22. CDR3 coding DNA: TGTGCCAGCAGCCCCCCCGGACAGGGCATATCCGCAGTTTGGAATGAGCAGTTCTTC. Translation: CASSPPGQGISAVWNEQFF.

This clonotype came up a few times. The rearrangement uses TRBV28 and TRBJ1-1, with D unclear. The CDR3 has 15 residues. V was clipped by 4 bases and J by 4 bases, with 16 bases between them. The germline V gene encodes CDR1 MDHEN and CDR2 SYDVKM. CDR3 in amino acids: CASSSLWINGTEAFF. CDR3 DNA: TGTGCCAGCAGTTCACTTTGGATCAACGGCACTGAAGCTTTCTTT.

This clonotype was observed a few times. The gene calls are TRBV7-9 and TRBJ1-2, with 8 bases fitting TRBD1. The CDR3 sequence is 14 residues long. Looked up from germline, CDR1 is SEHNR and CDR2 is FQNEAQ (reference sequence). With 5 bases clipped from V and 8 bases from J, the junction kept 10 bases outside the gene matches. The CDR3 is CASSLGTGNFGYTF. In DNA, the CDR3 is TGTGCCAGCAGCCTAGGGACAGGTAATTTCGGCTACACCTTC.

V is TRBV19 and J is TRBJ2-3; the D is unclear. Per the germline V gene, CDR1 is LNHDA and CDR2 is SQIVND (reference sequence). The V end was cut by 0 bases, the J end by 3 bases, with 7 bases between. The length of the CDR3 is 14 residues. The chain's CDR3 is CASSIDWGTDTQYF. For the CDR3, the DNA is TGTGCCAGTAGTATAGACTGGGGAACAGATACGCAGTATTTT.